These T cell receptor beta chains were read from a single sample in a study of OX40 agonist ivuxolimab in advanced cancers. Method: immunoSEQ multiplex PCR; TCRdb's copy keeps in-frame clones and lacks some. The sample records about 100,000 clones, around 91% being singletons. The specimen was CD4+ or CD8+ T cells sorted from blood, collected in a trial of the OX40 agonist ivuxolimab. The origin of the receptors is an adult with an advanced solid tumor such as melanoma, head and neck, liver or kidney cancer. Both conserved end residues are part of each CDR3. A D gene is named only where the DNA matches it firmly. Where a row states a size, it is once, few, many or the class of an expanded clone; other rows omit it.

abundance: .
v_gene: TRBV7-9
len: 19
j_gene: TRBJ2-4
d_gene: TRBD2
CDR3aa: CASSLILSGGVSVKNIQYF
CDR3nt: TGTGCCAGCAGCTTAATCCTCAGCGGGGGGGTATCAGTTAAAAACATTCAGTACTTC

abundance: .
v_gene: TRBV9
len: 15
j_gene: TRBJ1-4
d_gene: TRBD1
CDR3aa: CASSARTGVNEKLFF
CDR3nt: TGTGCCAGCAGCGCGAGGACAGGGGTAAATGAAAAACTGTTTTTT

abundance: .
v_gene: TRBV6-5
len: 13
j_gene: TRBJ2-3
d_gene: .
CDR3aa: CASRSYQPDTQYF
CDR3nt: TGTGCCAGCAGATCATATCAACCAGATACGCAGTATTTT

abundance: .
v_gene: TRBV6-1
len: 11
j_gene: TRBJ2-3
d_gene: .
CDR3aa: CASILGDTQYF
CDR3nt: TGTGCCAGCATTCTGGGAGATACGCAGTATTTT

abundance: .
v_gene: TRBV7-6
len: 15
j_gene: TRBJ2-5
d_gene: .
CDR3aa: CASSFSIPESETQYF
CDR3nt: TGTGCCAGCAGCTTTAGCATTCCTGAATCGGAGACCCAGTACTTC

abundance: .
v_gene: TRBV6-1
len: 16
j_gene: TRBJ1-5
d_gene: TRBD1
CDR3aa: CASSEATGQGSQPQHF
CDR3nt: TGTGCCAGCAGTGAAGCGACAGGACAGGGCAGCCAGCCCCAGCATTTT

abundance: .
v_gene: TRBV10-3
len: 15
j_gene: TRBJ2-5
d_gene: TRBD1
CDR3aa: CAIRKGQGIEETQYF
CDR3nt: TGTGCCATCAGGAAGGGACAGGGAATAGAAGAGACCCAGTACTTC

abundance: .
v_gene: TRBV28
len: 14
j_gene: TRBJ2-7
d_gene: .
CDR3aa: CASSSSLPSYEQYF
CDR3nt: TGTGCCAGCAGTTCCAGCCTCCCTTCCTACGAGCAGTACTTC

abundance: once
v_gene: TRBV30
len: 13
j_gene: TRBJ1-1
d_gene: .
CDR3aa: CAWRGQLNTEAFF
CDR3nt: TGTGCCTGGAGAGGACAGTTGAACACTGAAGCTTTCTTT

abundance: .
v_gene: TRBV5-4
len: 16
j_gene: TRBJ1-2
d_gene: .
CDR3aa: CASSLVNRGSNYGYTF
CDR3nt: TGTGCCAGCAGCTTGGTAAACCGCGGGAGTAACTATGGCTACACCTTC

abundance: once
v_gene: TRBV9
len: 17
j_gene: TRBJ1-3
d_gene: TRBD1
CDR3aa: CASSALLTGRPGNTIYF
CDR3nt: TGTGCCAGCAGCGCGTTATTGACAGGGCGTCCTGGAAACACCATATATTTT

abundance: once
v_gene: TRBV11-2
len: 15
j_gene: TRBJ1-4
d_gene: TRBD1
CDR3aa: CASSLHRGLGEKLFF
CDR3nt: TGTGCCAGCAGCCTACACAGGGGTTTGGGTGAAAAACTGTTTTTT

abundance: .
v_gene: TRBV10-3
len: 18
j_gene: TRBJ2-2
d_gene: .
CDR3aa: CAISERGVSGPNTGELFF
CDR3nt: TGTGCCATCAGTGAGCGAGGGGTTTCAGGACCGAACACCGGGGAGCTGTTTTTT

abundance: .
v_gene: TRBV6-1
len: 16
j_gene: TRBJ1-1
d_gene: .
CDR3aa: CASSEYGWQRNTEAFF
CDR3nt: TGTGCCAGCAGTGAATATGGGTGGCAACGGAACACTGAAGCTTTCTTT

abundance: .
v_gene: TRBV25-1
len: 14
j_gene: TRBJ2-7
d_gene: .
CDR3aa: CASGGLGGTYEQYF
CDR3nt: TGTGCCAGCGGGGGGTTAGGGGGGACCTACGAGCAGTACTTC

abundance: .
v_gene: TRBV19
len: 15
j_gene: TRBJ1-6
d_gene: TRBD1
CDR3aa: CASSIDGTGGSPLHF
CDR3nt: TGTGCCAGTAGTATCGACGGGACAGGGGGATCACCCCTCCACTTT

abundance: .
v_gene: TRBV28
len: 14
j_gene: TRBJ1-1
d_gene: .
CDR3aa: CASFFSGTETEAFF
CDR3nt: TGTGCCAGTTTTTTCTCAGGGACGGAAACTGAAGCTTTCTTT

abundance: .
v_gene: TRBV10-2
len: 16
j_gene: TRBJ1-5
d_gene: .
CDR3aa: CASSESLGLSNQPQHF
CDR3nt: TGCGCCAGCAGTGAGTCGTTGGGTCTTAGCAATCAGCCCCAGCATTTT

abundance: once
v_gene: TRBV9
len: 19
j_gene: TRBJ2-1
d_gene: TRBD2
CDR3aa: CASSAQLAGDIVSYNEQFF
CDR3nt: TGTGCCAGCAGCGCTCAACTAGCGGGAGACATCGTGTCCTACAATGAGCAGTTCTTC

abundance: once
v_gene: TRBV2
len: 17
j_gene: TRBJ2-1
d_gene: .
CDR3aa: CASSDSRVPPPYNEQFF
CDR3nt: TGTGCCAGCAGTGATTCGCGGGTCCCGCCCCCGTACAATGAGCAGTTCTTC

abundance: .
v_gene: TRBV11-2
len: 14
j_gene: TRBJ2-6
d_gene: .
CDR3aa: CASSLSPGANVLTF
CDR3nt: TGTGCCAGCAGCCTTTCCCCTGGGGCCAACGTCCTGACTTTC

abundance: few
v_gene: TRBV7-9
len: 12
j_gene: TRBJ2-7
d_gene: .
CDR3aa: CASSKTSYEQYF
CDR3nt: TGTGCCAGCAGCAAGACATCCTACGAGCAGTACTTC

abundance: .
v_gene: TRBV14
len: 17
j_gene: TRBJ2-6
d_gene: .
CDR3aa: CASSQSTGTSGANVLTF
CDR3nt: TGTGCCAGCAGCCAATCGACAGGAACATCTGGGGCCAACGTCCTGACTTTC

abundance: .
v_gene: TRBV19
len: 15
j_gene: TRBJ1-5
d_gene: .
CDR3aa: CASSRTHYSNQPQHF
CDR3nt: TGTGCCAGTAGTAGGACACATTATAGCAATCAGCCCCAGCATTTT

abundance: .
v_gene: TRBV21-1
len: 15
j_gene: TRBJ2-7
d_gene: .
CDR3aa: CASSKFCQDSYEQYF
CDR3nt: TGTGCCAGCAGCAAATTTTGCCAGGACTCCTACGAGCAGTACTTC

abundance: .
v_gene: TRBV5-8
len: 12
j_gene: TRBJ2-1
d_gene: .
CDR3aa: CASSSTLGEQFF
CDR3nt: TGTGCCAGCAGCAGCACCTTAGGTGAGCAGTTCTTC

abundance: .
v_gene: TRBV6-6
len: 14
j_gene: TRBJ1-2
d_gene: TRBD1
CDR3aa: CASRTQGVAYGYTF
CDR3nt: TGTGCCAGCAGGACACAGGGGGTTGCGTATGGCTACACCTTC

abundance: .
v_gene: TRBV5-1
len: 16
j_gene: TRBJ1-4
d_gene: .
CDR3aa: CASSRNPGTTNEKLFF
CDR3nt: TGCGCCAGCAGCCGAAATCCGGGAACAACTAATGAAAAACTGTTTTTT

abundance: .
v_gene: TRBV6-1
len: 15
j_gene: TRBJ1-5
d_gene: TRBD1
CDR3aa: CASIGVTGIHQPQHF
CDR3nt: TGTGCCAGCATTGGGGTGACAGGGATCCATCAGCCCCAGCATTTT

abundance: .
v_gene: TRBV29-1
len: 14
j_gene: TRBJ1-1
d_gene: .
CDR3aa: CSSSPGARGTEAFF
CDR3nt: TGCAGCTCCTCTCCAGGGGCCCGGGGGACTGAAGCTTTCTTT

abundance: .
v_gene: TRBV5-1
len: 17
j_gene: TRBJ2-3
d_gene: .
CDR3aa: CASSFEYRDSGTDTQYF
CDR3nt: TGCGCCAGCAGCTTTGAATACCGGGACTCTGGCACAGATACGCAGTATTTT

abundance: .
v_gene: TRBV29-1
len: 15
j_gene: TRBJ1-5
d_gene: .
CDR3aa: CSVGEVGGRYQPQHF
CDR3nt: TGCAGCGTCGGGGAAGTGGGGGGACGGTATCAGCCCCAGCATTTT

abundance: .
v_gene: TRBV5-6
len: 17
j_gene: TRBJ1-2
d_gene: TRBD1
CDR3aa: CASSLLGQGAANYGYTF
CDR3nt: TGTGCCAGCAGCTTGTTGGGACAGGGCGCCGCTAACTATGGCTACACCTTC

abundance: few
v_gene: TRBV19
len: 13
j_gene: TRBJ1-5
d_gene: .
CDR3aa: CASSDYLNQPQHF
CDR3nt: TGTGCCAGTAGTGATTACCTAAATCAGCCCCAGCATTTT

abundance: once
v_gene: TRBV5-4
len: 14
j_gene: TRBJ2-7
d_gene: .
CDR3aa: CASSPSRSSYEQYF
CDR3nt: TGTGCCAGCAGCCCTAGTAGAAGCTCCTACGAGCAGTACTTC

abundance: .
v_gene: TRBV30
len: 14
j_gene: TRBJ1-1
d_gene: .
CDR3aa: CAWSGSQGRTEAFF
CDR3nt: TGTGCCTGGAGTGGATCTCAGGGTAGGACTGAAGCTTTCTTT

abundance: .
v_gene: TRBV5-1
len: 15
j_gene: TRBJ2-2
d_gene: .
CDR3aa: CASSFTGTNTGELFF
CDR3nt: TGCGCCAGCAGCTTTACAGGGACAAACACCGGGGAGCTGTTTTTT

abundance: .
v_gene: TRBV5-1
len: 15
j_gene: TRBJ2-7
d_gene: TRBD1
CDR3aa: CASSLVRDSSYEQYF
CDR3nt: TGCGCCAGCAGCTTGGTAAGGGACAGTTCCTACGAGCAGTACTTC

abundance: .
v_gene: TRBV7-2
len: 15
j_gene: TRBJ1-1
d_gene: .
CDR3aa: CASSLSSRGETEAFF
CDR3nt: TGTGCCAGCAGCTTAAGCAGCAGGGGCGAAACTGAAGCTTTCTTT

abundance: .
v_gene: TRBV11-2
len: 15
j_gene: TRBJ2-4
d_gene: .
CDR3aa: CASSLDGAAKNIQYF
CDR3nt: TGTGCCAGCAGCTTAGATGGGGCGGCCAAAAACATTCAGTACTTC